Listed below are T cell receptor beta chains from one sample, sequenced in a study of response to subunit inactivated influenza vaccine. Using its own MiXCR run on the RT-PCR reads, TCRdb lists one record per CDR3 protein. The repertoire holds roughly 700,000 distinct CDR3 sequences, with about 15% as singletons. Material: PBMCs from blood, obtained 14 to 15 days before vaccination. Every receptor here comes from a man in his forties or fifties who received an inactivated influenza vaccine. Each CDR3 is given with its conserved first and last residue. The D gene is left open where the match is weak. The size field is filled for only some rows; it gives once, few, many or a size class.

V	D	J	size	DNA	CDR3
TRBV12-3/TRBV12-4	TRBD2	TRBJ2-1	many	TGTGCCAGCAGTCCGATCAATCCGGGACTAGCGGTTAAGCAGTTCTTC	CASSPINPGLAVKQFF
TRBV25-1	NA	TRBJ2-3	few	TGTGCCAGCAGTGCCCGACTGTTCTCTAGCACAGATACGCAGTATTTT	CASSARLFSSTDTQYF
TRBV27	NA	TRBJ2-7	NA	TGTGCCAGCAGATATACTGACAGGTACTCCTACGAGCAGTACTTC	CASRYTDRYSYEQYF
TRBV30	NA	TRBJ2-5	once	TGTGCCTGGAGTGTTAGGGGAAAAGAGACCCAGTACTTC	CAWSVRGKETQYF
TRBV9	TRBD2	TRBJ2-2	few	TGTGCCAGCAGCGCGCCCGGGGGACTACCGAACACCGGGGAGCTGTTTTTT	CASSAPGGLPNTGELFF
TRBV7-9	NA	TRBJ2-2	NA	TGTGCCAGCAGTTGGGGCGCCGGGGAGCTGTTTTTT	CASSWGAGELFF
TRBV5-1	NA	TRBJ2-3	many	TGCGCCAGCAGCTGGCAGGGGTCAGATACGCAGTATTTT	CASSWQGSDTQYF
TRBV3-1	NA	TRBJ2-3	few	TGTGCCAGCAGCCACTTGCAGGTCACAGATACGCAGTATTTT	CASSHLQVTDTQYF
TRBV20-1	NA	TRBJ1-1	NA	TGCAGTGCTAGAACGGCAGGGATCCTCCTGAACACTGAAGCTTTCTTT	CSARTAGILLNTEAFF
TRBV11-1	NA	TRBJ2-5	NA	TGTGCCAGCAGCCCAAAACGCCGACCGGGACTGAGCCAAGAGACCCAGTACTTC	CASSPKRRPGLSQETQYF
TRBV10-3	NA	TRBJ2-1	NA	TGTGCCATCAGCGTGATCCTTGGGACTGGCTACAATGAGCAGTTCTTC	CAISVILGTGYNEQFF
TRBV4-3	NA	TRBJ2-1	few	TGCGCCAGCAGCCAAGATCGAGGGAACAATGAGCAGTTCTTC	CASSQDRGNNEQFF
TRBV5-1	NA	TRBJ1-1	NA	TGCGCCAGCAGCTTGGGGCTCTCCAGGGGAACTGAAGCTTTCTTT	CASSLGLSRGTEAFF
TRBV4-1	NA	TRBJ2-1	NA	TGCGCCAGCAGCCAAGAGGGAAACTCCTACAATGAGCAGTTCTTC	CASSQEGNSYNEQFF
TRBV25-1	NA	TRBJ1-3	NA	TGTGCCAGCAGTGAATCTGTAGGTATTTTCGGAAACACCATATATTTT	CASSESVGIFGNTIYF
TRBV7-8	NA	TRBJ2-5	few	TGTGCCAGCAGCTTAGCGGTAGGGCGGGAGACCCAGTACTTC	CASSLAVGRETQYF
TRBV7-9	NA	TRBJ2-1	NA	TGTGCCAGCAGTCCAAGGGCGGATGAGCAGTTCTTC	CASSPRADEQFF
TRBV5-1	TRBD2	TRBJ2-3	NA	TGCGCCAGCAGCTTGGGACTAGCGGGGGTTAAGACAGATACGCAGTATTTT	CASSLGLAGVKTDTQYF
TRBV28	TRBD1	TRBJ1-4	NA	TGTGCCAGCAGTAGCGACAGGGGGCGACTTGAAAAACTGTTTTTT	CASSSDRGRLEKLFF
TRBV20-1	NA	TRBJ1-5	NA	TGCAGTGCTAGAGAGCCCGGGCCACTTAGGCAGCCCCAGCATTTT	CSAREPGPLRQPQHF
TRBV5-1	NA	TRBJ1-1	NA	TGCGCCAGCAGCTTTTACGGAATGAACACTGAAGCTTTCTTT	CASSFYGMNTEAFF
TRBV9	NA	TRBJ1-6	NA	TGTGCCAGCAGCGCGGATGTTTTTAATTCACCCCTCCACTTT	CASSADVFNSPLHF
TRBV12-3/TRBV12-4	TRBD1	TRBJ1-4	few	TGTGCCAGCAGTTTAGGCTGGACAGGGGGTCTGGAAAAACTGTTTTTT	CASSLGWTGGLEKLFF
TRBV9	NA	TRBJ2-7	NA	TGTGCCAGCAGCGTGGTGGGTGTAGGGAACTACGAGCAGTACTTC	CASSVVGVGNYEQYF
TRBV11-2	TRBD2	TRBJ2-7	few	TGTGCCAGCAGCTTTAGCGGGGCTACCTACGAGCGGTACTTC	CASSFSGATYERYF
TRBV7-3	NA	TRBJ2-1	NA	TGTGCCAGCAGCTCGCGGGTAGGGGGGGACAATGAGCAGTTCTTC	CASSSRVGGDNEQFF
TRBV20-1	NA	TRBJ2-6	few	TGCAGTGCTAGAGATCTCGGCAGCGCCGGGGTCCTGACTTTC	CSARDLGSAGVLTF
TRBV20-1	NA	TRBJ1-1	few	TGCAGTGCGGACCCAGTAATGGTGAACACTGAAGCTTTCTTT	CSADPVMVNTEAFF
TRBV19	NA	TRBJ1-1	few	TGTGCCAGTAAGGACGCTTGGAGCACTGAAGCTTTCTTT	CASKDAWSTEAFF
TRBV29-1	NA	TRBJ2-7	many	TGCAGCGTTGAGGACGGGTCAGTCGAGCAGTACTTC	CSVEDGSVEQYF
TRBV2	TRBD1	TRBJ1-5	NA	TGTGCCAGCAGCCGGACAGGGATTAATCAGCCCCAGCATTTT	CASSRTGINQPQHF
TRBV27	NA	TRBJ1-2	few	TGTGCCAGCAGTCTATCAGGGAGGAATGGCTACACCTTC	CASSLSGRNGYTF